The 29 T cell receptor beta chains presented below share a single source sample, sequenced in a study of T cells expressing NK-cell markers. TCRdb reworked the 5' RACE reads into one entry per CDR3 protein, no DNA. This listing includes roughly 300,000 distinct CDR3 sequences. Sequenced sample: blood T cells: a sorted CD56 or NKG2C T cell subset, CD4+ or CD8+ T cells, or bulk PBMC T cells (not recorded which). These receptors were taken from a woman aged 18 to 69 in good health.

The rearrangement joins TRBV5-1 to TRBJ1-2; TCRdb lists TRBD1, though no DNA is available to test this call. The CDR3 is 15 residues long. Germline lookup yields CDR1 SGHRS and CDR2 YFSETQ. CDR3 residues: CASSLIPGTGDGYTF.

V usage is TRBV20-1 and J usage is TRBJ2-3; TCRdb's D call, TRBD2, is unchecked because there is no DNA. Germline CDR1 and CDR2: DFQATT and SNEGSKA (reference sequence). The CDR3 is 14 residues long. The CDR3 spells CSAKRGSSTDTQYF.

The chain carries TRBV7-2 and TRBJ1-1; TCRdb lists TRBD1, though no DNA is available to test this call. Germline V CDR1 and CDR2: SGHTA, FQGNSA. The CDR3 runs 15 residues. The CDR3 protein is CASSSQQGGNTEAFF. Full variable domain (outside the CDR3, taken from reference TRBV7-2 and TRBJ1-1): GAGVSQSPSNKVTEKGKDVELRCDPISGHTALYWYRQSLGQGLEFLIYFQGNSAPDKSGLPSDRFSAERTGGSVSTLTIQRTQQEDSAVYLCASSSQQGGNTEAFFGQGTRLTVV.

The chain uses TRBV27 and TRBJ2-3. This CDR3 has 14 residues. Per germline, CDR1 MNHEY and CDR2 SMNVEV (reference sequence). The CDR3 protein is CASSLTVSTDTQYF.

The chain recombines TRBV4-3 with TRBJ1-3. Germline V gene data show CDR1 as LGHNA and CDR2 as YSLEER. The CDR3 has 15 amino acids. CDR3 region: CASSQDTGPGNTIYF.

J is TRBJ2-3 and V is TRBV5-4; no DNA is available, so the TRBD2 call from TCRdb remains unchecked. The V gene's germline CDR1 is SGHNT and CDR2 YYREEE (reference sequence). This CDR3 has 15 residues. CDR3 amino acids: CASSLGSGPADTQYF.

This rearrangement joins TRBV3-1 to TRBJ1-2; the TRBD1 assignment by TCRdb is unverifiable without DNA. There are 13 residues in the CDR3. In germline, CDR1 is LGHDT, CDR2 YNNKEL (reference sequence). The CDR3 protein is CASSPSAGRGYTF.

The rearrangement links TRBV20-1 to TRBJ2-1; TCRdb selects TRBD2, and the lack of DNA leaves this call unchecked. CDR3 length: 14 residues. CDR1 DFQATT and CDR2 SNEGSKA come from the germline V gene (reference sequence). This CDR3 is CSARGPSGGPEQFF.

V is TRBV29-1 and J is TRBJ2-1. The CDR3 consists of 13 residues. Germline V lookup: CDR1 SQVTM, CDR2 ANQGSEA. The CDR3 reads CSVEADTYNEQFF.

The chain carries TRBV18 and TRBJ1-1; TCRdb reports TRBD1, a call that lacks DNA to check it against. Germline V gives CDR1 KGHSH, CDR2 LQKENI. The CDR3 runs to 14 residues. CDR3 region: CASSPPVGDTEAFF.

J is TRBJ2-3 and V is TRBV20-1; TCRdb outputs TRBD2, but without DNA this stays unchecked. In germline, CDR1 is DFQATT, CDR2 SNEGSKA (reference sequence). This CDR3 region has 14 residues. The CDR3 sequence: CSALSGVVRDTQYF.

The chain recombines TRBV5-6 with TRBJ2-1. CDR3 length equals 13 residues. CDR1 SGHDT and CDR2 YYEEEE come from the germline V gene. The CDR3 sequence: CASSYPSYNEQFF.

The chain couples TRBV11-2 to TRBJ1-4. CDR3 length equals 13 residues. Looked up from germline, CDR1 is SGHAT and CDR2 is FQNNGV. CDR3 sequence reads: CASSLNNHEKLFF.

The chain recombines TRBV7-9 with TRBJ2-3; the TRBD1 assignment by TCRdb is unverifiable without DNA. The CDR3 totals 12 residues. The germline CDR1 and CDR2 sequences are SEHNR and FQNEAQ (reference sequence). The CDR3 sequence: CASSEDRGTQYF.

The chain recombines TRBV14 with TRBJ2-2; the TCRdb D gene call, TRBD1, has no DNA to confirm it. The CDR3 totals 19 residues. Germline V gene data show CDR1 as SGHDN and CDR2 as FVKESK. The CDR3: CASSQDRSRTGINTGELFF.

The chain links TRBV4-1 to TRBJ2-1; TCRdb indicates TRBD2, and absent DNA this call remains unverified. CDR1 MGHRA and CDR2 YSYEKL come from the germline V gene. This CDR3 region has 15 residues. CDR3 sequence: CASRQPLAARNEQFF.

The chain employs TRBV20-1 and TRBJ1-1; TCRdb reports TRBD1, a call that lacks DNA to check it against. The CDR3 has 17 amino acids. Germline V gene data show CDR1 as DFQATT and CDR2 as SNEGSKA (reference sequence). CDR3 in amino acids: CSARDPGGFWGNTEAFF.

The chain uses TRBV20-1 and TRBJ1-4. The CDR3 consists of 14 residues. Germline values: CDR1 DFQATT, CDR2 SNEGSKA (reference sequence). CDR3 sequence reads: CSAAHPDYGEKLFF.

V is TRBV12-3 or TRBV12-4 and J is TRBJ2-1; TCRdb returns TRBD1, unconfirmable since there is no DNA. The CDR3 spans 15 residues. CDR3: CASSLEGAGLVEQFF.

This CDR3 reads CASSPVYEQFF. The V call is TRBV12-3 or TRBV12-4, the J call TRBJ2-1. This CDR3 region has 11 residues.

CDR3 in amino acids: CASRNRNKGKNIQYF. V usage is TRBV6-2 or TRBV6-3 and J usage is TRBJ2-4; TCRdb names TRBD1, which stays unverified in the absence of DNA. Germline CDR1 is MNHEY and CDR2 is SVGEGT. The CDR3 is made up of 15 amino acids.

This rearrangement joins TRBV2 to TRBJ1-1; TCRdb names TRBD1, which stays unverified in the absence of DNA. This CDR3 spans 14 amino acids. Germline V gene data show CDR1 as SNHLY and CDR2 as FYNNEI. The CDR3 spells CASIPGSVATEAFF.

V gene TRBV7-2 combines with J gene TRBJ1-1; TCRdb proposes TRBD1, but this gene call is untestable without DNA. CDR1 SGHTA and CDR2 FQGNSA come from the germline V gene. The CDR3 is 12 residues long. CDR3 sequence: CASSLGTVQAFF.

The chain couples TRBV20-1 to TRBJ2-7; there is no DNA to check the TCRdb D call of TRBD2. The CDR3 loop spans 15 amino acids. Germline V gives CDR1 DFQATT, CDR2 SNEGSKA (reference sequence). CDR3: CSASLLAGGRYEQYF.

This chain uses TRBV18 with TRBJ2-1; TCRdb designates TRBD2, a call that cannot be tested without DNA. The CDR3 is made up of 14 amino acids. CDR1 is KGHSH, CDR2 LQKENI, per germline. CDR3 amino acids: CASSQHRRRDEQFF.

This chain joins TRBV12-3 or TRBV12-4 and TRBJ2-7. CDR3 length: 13 amino acids. The CDR3 region is CASSLSNSYEQYF.

The rearrangement joins TRBV20-1 to TRBJ1-2. This CDR3 has 15 residues. Germline CDR1 is DFQATT and CDR2 is SNEGSKA (reference sequence). CDR3 protein: CSASAPRGAHYGYTF.

This chain joins TRBV3-1 and TRBJ2-5. The CDR3 sequence is 14 residues long. CDR1 and CDR2 (germline): LGHDT, YNNKEL (reference sequence). The CDR3 here is CASSPRIRPETQYF.

The CDR3 reads CASSRGFETAEAFF. The chain combines TRBV5-1 with TRBJ1-1. This CDR3 contains 14 residues. Looked up from germline, CDR1 is SGHRS and CDR2 is YFSETQ. The full variable domain, rest sourced from reference TRBV5-1 and TRBJ1-1, is KAGVTQTPRYLIKTRGQQVTLSCSPISGHRSVSWYQQTPGQGLQFLFEYFSETQRNKGNFPGRFSGRQFSNSRSEMNVSTLELGDSALYLCASSRGFETAEAFFGQGTRLTVV.